The sequence of this T cell receptor beta chain was determined in a study of vaccination and CD4 T cells after COVID-19. The CDR3 runs to 16 residues. The sample's treatment: approximately 9-day PBMC culture with coronavirus spike peptide pools or control peptides (ViraFEST assay). Per-well cultures of some 2.2 million PBMCs received around 9.9 IU/ml IL-2 and 10 ug/ml peptide pools. Cultured CD4+ T-cell DNA underwent Oncomine TCR Beta short-read sequencing. It was cultured CD4+ T cells from which genomic DNA was extracted. From the PCR reads, TCRdb called clonotypes with MiXCR, one entry per CDR3 protein. Of about 15,000 distinct CDR3 sequences listed, 40% to 60% are singletons. In the case of this clonotype: Its antigen is unidentified.

The clonotype originates from a human donor who had recovered from COVID-19. The chain joins TRBV21-1 to TRBJ1-1. TRBV21-1 is designated a pseudogene. The specimen sequenced was CD4+ T cells from blood, cultured in vitro. The CDR3 protein is CASSKLQINPNTEAFF. The CDR3 DNA reads as TGTGCCAGCAGCAAACTTCAGATTAATCCGAACACTGAAGCTTTCTTT.